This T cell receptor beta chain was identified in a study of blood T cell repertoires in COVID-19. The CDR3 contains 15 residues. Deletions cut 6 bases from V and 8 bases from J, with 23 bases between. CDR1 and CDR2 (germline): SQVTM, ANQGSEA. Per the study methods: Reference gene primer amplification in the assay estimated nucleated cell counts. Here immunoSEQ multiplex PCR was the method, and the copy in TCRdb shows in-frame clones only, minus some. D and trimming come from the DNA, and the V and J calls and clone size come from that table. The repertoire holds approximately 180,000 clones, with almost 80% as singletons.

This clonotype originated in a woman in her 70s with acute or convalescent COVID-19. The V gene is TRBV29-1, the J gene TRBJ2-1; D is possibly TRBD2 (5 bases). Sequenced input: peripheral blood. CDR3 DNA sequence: TGCAGCGTCGGCCCTACTAGATCCCCTGTCGATGAGCAGTTCTTC. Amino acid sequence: CSVGPTRSPVDEQFF.